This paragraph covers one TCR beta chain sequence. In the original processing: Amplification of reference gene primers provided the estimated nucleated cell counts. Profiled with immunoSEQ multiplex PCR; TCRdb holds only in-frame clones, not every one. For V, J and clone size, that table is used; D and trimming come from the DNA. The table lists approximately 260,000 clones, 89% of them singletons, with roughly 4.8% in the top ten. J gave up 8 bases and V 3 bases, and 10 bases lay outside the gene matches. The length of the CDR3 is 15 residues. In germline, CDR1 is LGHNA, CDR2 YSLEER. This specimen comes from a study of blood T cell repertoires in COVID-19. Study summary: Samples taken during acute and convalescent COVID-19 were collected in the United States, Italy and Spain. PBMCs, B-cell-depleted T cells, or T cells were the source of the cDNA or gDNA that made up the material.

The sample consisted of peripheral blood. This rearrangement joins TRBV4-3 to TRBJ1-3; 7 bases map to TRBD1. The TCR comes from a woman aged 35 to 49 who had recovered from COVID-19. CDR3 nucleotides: TGCGCCAGCAGCCAGGAGAACCAGGGGGTGGACACCATATATTTT. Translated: CASSQENQGVDTIYF.